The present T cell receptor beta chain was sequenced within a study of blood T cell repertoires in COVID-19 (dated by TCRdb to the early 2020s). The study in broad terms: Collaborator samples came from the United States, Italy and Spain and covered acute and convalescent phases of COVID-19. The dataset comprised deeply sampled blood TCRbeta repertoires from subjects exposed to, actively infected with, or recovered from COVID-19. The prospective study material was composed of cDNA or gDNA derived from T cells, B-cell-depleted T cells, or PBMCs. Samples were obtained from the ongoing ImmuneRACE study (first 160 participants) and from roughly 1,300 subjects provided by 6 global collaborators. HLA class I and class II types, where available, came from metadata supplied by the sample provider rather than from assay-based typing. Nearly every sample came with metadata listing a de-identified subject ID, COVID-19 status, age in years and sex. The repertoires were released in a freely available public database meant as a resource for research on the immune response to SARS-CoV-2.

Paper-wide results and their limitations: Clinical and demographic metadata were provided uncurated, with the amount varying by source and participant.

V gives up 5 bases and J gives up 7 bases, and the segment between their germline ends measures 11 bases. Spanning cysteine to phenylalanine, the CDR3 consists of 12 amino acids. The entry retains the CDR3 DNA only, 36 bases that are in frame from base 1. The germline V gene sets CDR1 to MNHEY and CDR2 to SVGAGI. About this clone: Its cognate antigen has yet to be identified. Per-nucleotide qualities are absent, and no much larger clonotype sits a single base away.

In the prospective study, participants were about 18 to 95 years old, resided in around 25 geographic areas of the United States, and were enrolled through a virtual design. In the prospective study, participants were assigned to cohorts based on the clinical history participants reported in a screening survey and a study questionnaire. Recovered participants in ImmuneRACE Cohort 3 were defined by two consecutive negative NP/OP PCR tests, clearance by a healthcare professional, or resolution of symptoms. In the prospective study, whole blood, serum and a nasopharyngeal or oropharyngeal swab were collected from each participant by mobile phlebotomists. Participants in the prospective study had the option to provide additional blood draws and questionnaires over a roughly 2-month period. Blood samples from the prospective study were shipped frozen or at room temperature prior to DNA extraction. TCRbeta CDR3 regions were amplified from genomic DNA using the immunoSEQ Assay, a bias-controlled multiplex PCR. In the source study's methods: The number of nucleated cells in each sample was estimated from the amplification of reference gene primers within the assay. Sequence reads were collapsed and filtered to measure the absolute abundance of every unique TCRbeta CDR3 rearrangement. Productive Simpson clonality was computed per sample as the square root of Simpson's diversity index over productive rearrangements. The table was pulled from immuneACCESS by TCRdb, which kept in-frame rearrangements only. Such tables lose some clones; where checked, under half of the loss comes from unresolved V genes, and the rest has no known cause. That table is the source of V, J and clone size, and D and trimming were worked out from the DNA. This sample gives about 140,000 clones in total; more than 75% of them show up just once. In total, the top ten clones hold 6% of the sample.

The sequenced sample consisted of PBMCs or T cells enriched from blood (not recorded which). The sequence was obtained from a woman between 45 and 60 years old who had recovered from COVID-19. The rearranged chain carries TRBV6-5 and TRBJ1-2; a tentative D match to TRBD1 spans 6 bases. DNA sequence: TGTGCCAGCAGTAGGGGGTCCGGTGGCTACACCTTC. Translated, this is CASSRGSGGYTF.